Listed here are 13 T cell receptor beta chains from one sample, sequenced in a study of T cells in Graves' hyperthyroidism and ophthalmopathy. Amplified TCR beta CDR3 regions came from RNA transcripts. HTBI primers were employed in a first-round RT-PCR of the TCR CDR3. TCRdb redid the calling of the multiplex PCR reads with MiXCR, one entry per CDR3 protein. The sample lists 660,000 or so distinct CDR3 sequences, 40% to 55% occurring once. The sequenced sample was peripheral blood or thyroid tissue (not recorded which). These receptors came from an adult man with Graves' disease, either hyperthyroidism or ophthalmopathy (not recorded which).

At least ten counts were recorded for this clonotype. The chain links TRBV7-9 to TRBJ1-6; D is perhaps TRBD1 (5 bases). The CDR3 totals 15 residues. V was cut by 2 bases and J by 10 bases, with 15 bases left in between. Germline-derived CDR1 and CDR2 are SEHNR and FQNEAQ (reference sequence). CDR3 nucleotide sequence: TGTGCCAGCAGCTTAACTGGGGCGATAGGCTCACCCCTCCACTTT. Amino acid sequence: CASSLTGAIGSPLHF.

This clonotype was found a few times. The gene calls are TRBV6-5 and TRBJ2-7, with TRBD1 as a possible D gene (6 bases). Trimming left V 4 bases short and J 0 bases short, with 10 bases between. From germline, CDR1 is MNHEY and CDR2 SVGAGI. The CDR3 length is 14 residues. DNA of the CDR3: TGTGCCAGCAGTTTTCAGGGGATCTCCTACGAGCAGTACTTC. Protein sequence: CASSFQGISYEQYF.

V and J are TRBV29-1 and TRBJ1-2; 8 positions match TRBD1. Germline-derived CDR1 and CDR2 are SQVTM and ANQGSEA. The V and J ends lost 1 base and 5 bases, in that order; junction bases with no gene match: 6. The CDR3 loop spans 14 amino acids. In DNA, the CDR3 is TGCAGCGTTGAAGGTCAGGGGGCATGGTATGGCTACACCTTC. Encoded protein: CSVEGQGAWYGYTF.

The gene calls are TRBV20-1 and TRBJ1-1; D possibly corresponds to TRBD1 (5 bases). Trimming took 3 bases from V and 10 from J, leaving 24 bases between them. Germline V gene lookup returns CDR1 DFQATT and CDR2 SNEGSKA (reference sequence). This CDR3 has 15 amino acids. The CDR3 sequence: CSASVSPTVLGVAFF. The CDR3 DNA follows: TGCAGTGCTAGCGTTAGCCCTACGGTCTTGGGGGTAGCTTTCTTT.

This clonotype has more than one count but fewer than ten. J is TRBJ1-2 and V is TRBV20-1, with 7 bases lining up with TRBD1. This CDR3 has 13 residues. Trimming at V came to 5 bases and at J to 3 bases, leaving 6 bases not matched to a gene. Germline V gene data show CDR1 as DFQATT and CDR2 as SNEGSKA (reference sequence). CDR3 in amino acids: CSAPQGVDYGYTF. In DNA, the CDR3 is TGCAGTGCTCCTCAGGGGGTCGACTATGGCTACACCTTC.

This clonotype has more than one count but fewer than ten. The J gene is TRBJ1-2, the V gene TRBV9, with TRBD1 matching 7 bases. Germline assignment: CDR1 SGDLS and CDR2 YYNGEE. The J segment lost 4 bases and the V segment lost 5 bases, leaving 14 bases of the junction unmatched. This CDR3 has 16 amino acids. CDR3 DNA sequence: TGTGCCAGCAGTGCCTGGGCAGGGGGAAGTCTCTATGGCTACACCTTC. It yields the protein CASSAWAGGSLYGYTF.

This sequence joins TRBV20-1 and TRBJ1-5; D uncertain. Germline loops: CDR1 DFQATT, CDR2 SNEGSKA (reference sequence). V shed 7 bases and J shed 1 base, with 11 bases lying between them. The CDR3 runs 13 residues. The CDR3 coding sequence is TGCAGTGTCGCACCTGGGAGCAATCAGCCCCAGCATTTT. It translates to CSVAPGSNQPQHF.

V and J are TRBV29-1 and TRBJ1-2; 9 bases align to TRBD1. The CDR3 runs to 12 residues. The V gene end was trimmed by 7 bases and the J gene end by 4 bases; junction bases not matched to a gene: 4. Per the germline V gene, CDR1 is SQVTM and CDR2 is ANQGSEA. As DNA, the CDR3 is TGCAGCGATTTGGGACAGGGCTATGGCTACACCTTC. Translated, it gives CSDLGQGYGYTF.

Comments on this clonotype: The junction does not match germline at one end; this may be a read error. The chain couples TRBV19 to TRBJ1-1; D ambiguous. Germline loops: CDR1 LNHDA, CDR2 SQIVND (reference sequence). The CDR3 consists of 13 residues. The CDR3: CANSMKENTEAFF. As DNA, the CDR3 is TGCGCCAATAGTATGAAAGAGAACACTGAAGCTTTCTTT.

The rearrangement joins TRBV7-9 to TRBJ2-7, with 11 positions matching TRBD1. CDR3 size: 17 residues. Trimming at V came to 3 bases and at J to 3 bases, leaving 10 bases not matched to a gene. CDR1 is SEHNR, CDR2 FQNEAQ, per germline (reference sequence). The CDR3 loop reads CASSLSSRDRGDYEQYF. The CDR3, as DNA: TGTGCCAGCAGCTTGAGTTCCCGGGACAGGGGGGACTACGAGCAGTACTTC.

J is TRBJ2-5 and V is TRBV7-9; D is perhaps TRBD2 (7 bases). Germline-derived CDR1 and CDR2 are SEHNR and FQNEAQ (reference sequence). V was clipped by 3 bases and J by 4 bases, with 18 bases between them. This CDR3 is 16 amino acids long. Here the CDR3 DNA reads TGTGCCAGCAGCTTTCGTCTATGGCGGGGGCCAGAGACCCAGTACTTC. It is translated as CASSFRLWRGPETQYF.

This chain connects TRBV7-3 to TRBJ2-7; 7 positions match TRBD1. Germline CDR1 and CDR2: SGHTA and FQGTGA. J was trimmed by 3 bases and V by 5 bases; bases with no gene match: 7. This CDR3 spans 14 amino acids. The CDR3 sequence: CASSMTGQGYEQYF. In nucleotides, the CDR3 is TGTGCCAGCAGCATGACAGGGCAGGGCTACGAGCAGTACTTC. Full variable domain (outside the CDR3, taken from reference TRBV7-3 and TRBJ2-7): GAGVSQTPSNKVTEKGKYVELRCDPISGHTALYWYRQSLGQGPEFLIYFQGTGAADDSGLPNDRFFAVRPEGSVSTLKIQRTERGDSAVYLCASSMTGQGYEQYFGPGTRLTVT.

This clonotype was detected a few times. This chain connects TRBV7-2 to TRBJ1-2; no definite D call. Trimming left V 5 bases short and J 5 bases short, with 12 bases between. Germline lookup yields CDR1 SGHTA and CDR2 FQGNSA. The CDR3 covers 13 residues. The CDR3 DNA reads as TGTGCCAGCAGCCCGTGGACGGAATATGGCTACACCTTC. Its protein product is CASSPWTEYGYTF.